Sequencing of this T cell receptor (beta chain) was carried out in a study of beta chain features in type 1 diabetes listed by TCRdb under 2018. Describing the broader study: Patients and healthy donors did not differ in mean age, gender distribution, total cell number or subset yield. A total of some 110 million sorted cells were examined across all samples, and the number of cells per subset was strongly correlated with RNA yield. In the study, TCRB repertoires of sorted circulating CD4+ T cell subsets from recently diagnosed type 1 diabetes patients were compared with those of matched healthy donors. Naive and central memory subsets were obtained from all 30 or so donors, but regulatory and stem cell-like memory subsets were isolated from only 8 patients and roughly 8 healthy donors. The paper's findings and limits, for the study overall: At VDJ recombination sites, patients with type 1 diabetes made fewer insertions and deleted more nucleotides, a pattern implying thymic rearrangement abnormalities. Because cDNA was sequenced instead of genomic DNA, highly expressing activated cells could be over-represented, though the groups showed no difference in activation or CD3 levels. Type 1 diabetes patients showed a moderate but significant shortening of TCRB CDR3 length in all four CD4+ subsets. Naive, central memory and regulatory TCRB repertoires appeared more similar among patients than among healthy donors. Only small numbers of individuals were included in the HLA sub-analyses, which left unresolved whether HLA type had any influence on TCRB rearrangement. Shorter templates might have been favored by PCR, but patient and control samples were amplified and corrected together, so both groups would have been affected equally by any skew.

The entire amount of isolated RNA was reverse transcribed using the High Capacity cDNA Reverse Transcription Kit, so the sequenced TCRB transcripts were expressed ones. Deep immunoSEQ sequencing was applied to naive, central memory and regulatory T cell samples, giving an average of around 4 million total reads per sample. Sorted cells were lysed in RLT buffer, and RNA was extracted using DNase-treated RNeasy Micro or Mini kits according to cell number. Each cell subset was processed on its own to prevent cross-contamination, while patient and healthy donor samples were processed together. The immunoSEQ multiplex PCR was used to amplify TCRB sequences from cDNA, generating 87-bp fragments that spanned the CDR3 region. Sequencing of the amplicons was done on the Illumina HiSeq platform. As for how the authors treated the data: Synthetic template baselines were used to correct PCR bias computationally, reads within Hamming distance 2 were collapsed together, and singletons that could not be merged were discarded. Reads were aligned against IMGT to assign V, D and J genes, CDR3 length and insertions or deletions at six rearrangement sites. Within each subset, clonotype counts were normalized to the number of sorted cells before true diversity and Gini coefficients were calculated with the tcR R package. The overlap coefficient, calculated on TCRB nucleotide sequences, was used to measure repertoire sharing. TCRdb carries this immuneACCESS record with in-frame sequences only. Its versions omit some clonotypes, under half of them owing to an unresolved V gene in the studies checked, with the rest unexplained. Clone size and V and J calls were adopted from that table, with D and trimming inferred from the DNA. Within this sample are more than 100,000 clones, with approximately 10% of them counted one time only. Clones ranked in the top ten supply 0.7% to 0.85% of the sample.

The germline V gene sets CDR1 to SGHTA and CDR2 to FQGNSA. The CDR3 runs 15 residues from the cysteine to the phenylalanine. Of the read, only the CDR3 DNA is kept; its 45 bases are in frame from base 1. The junction carries 18 bases between V and J, which are trimmed by 5 bases and 5 bases respectively. Each donor gave one peripheral blood draw, averaging approximately 0.11 L, which was collected into heparinised tubes. A BD FACSAria II was used to sort naive, central memory, regulatory and stem cell-like memory CD4+ T cells with a panel that included CD45RO, CCR7, CD25, CD127, CD95 and CD27. Every sorted population had a purity above 95%. PBMCs were isolated right away by Lymphoprep density gradient centrifugation and were stained directly, without culture. So that batch effects would be minimized, each experiment stained and sorted samples in pairs, pairing one healthy donor with one patient. This clone was recorded a few times. Its antigen specificity is not known. Per-base quality was not reported, and no clone a single base away is much larger than it.

The clonotype originates from a young man with type 1 diabetes. The sequenced material came from central memory CD4+ T cells from blood. This sequence uses TRBV7-2 and TRBJ1-2; confidence is insufficient to name the D gene. The base sequence is TGTGCCAGCAGCCCTGACATCGGAAGCGGGTATGGCTACACCTTC. Its translation is CASSPDIGSGYGYTF.